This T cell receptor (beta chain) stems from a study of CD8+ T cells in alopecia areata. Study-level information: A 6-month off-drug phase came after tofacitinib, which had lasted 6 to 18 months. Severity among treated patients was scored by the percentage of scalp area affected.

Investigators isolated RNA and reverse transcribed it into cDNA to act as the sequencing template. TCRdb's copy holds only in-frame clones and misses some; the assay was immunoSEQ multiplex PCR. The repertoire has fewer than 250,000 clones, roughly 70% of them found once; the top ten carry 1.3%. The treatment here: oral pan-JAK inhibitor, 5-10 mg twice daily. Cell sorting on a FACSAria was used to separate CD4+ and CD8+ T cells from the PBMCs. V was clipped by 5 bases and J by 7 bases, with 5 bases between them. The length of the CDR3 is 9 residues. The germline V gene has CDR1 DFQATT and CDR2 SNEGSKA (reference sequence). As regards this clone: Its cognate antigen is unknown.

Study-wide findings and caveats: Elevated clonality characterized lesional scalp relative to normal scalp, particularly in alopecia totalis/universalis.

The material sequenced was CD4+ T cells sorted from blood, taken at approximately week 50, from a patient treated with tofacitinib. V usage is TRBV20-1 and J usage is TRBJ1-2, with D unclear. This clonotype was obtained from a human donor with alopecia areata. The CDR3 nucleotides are TGCAGTGCTTCCGGTGGCTACACCTTC. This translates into CSASGGYTF.